A single sample is the source of the 10 T cell receptor beta chains below, sequenced in a study of T cells in Graves' hyperthyroidism and ophthalmopathy. TCR beta CDR3 regions were amplified from RNA. In the first-round RT-PCR of the TCR CDR3, the HTBI primer set was used. TCRdb fed the multiplex PCR reads into MiXCR, producing one record per CDR3 protein. The sample shows hundreds of thousands of distinct CDR3 sequences, less than 25% of them seen only once. Material: blood. The receptors stem from a man aged 30 to 45 with Graves' ophthalmopathy.

This clonotype was observed a few times. V and J are TRBV7-9 and TRBJ2-2; 7 bases are shared with TRBD1. Looked up from germline, CDR1 is SEHNR and CDR2 is FQNEAQ (reference sequence). V gave up 11 bases and J gave up 0 bases; unmatched junction bases: 6. The CDR3 runs 14 residues. The DNA of the CDR3 is TGTGCCCTGCTTGGACAGGCGAACACCGGGGAGCTGTTTTTT. Amino acid sequence: CALLGQANTGELFF.

This sequence joins TRBV15 and TRBJ1-2; unclear D gene. Germline V CDR1 and CDR2: LNHNV, YYDKDF (reference sequence). V gave up 5 bases and J gave up 4 bases, with 8 bases separating them. This CDR3 is 12 amino acids long. CDR3 bases: TGTGCCACCAGCTGGACCGGCTATGGCTACACCTTC. Its translation is CATSWTGYGYTF. Based on the CDR3 plus reference TRBV15 and TRBJ1-2, the full variable domain is DAMVIQNPRYQVTQFGKPVTLSCSQTLNHNVMYWYQQKSSQAPKLLFHYYDKDFNNEADTPDNFQSRRPNTSFCFLDIRSPGLGDTAMYLCATSWTGYGYTFGSGTRLTVV.

This clonotype was recorded at least ten times. The J gene is TRBJ2-1, the V gene TRBV5-1; a weak D match, TRBD1 (5 bases). V shed 2 bases and J shed 6 bases, with 12 bases lying between them. Germline V gene sequence: CDR1 SGHRS, CDR2 YFSETQ. The CDR3 loop spans 14 amino acids. The CDR3 bases are TGCGCCAGCAGCTTACGACAGAGGTTCAATGAGCAGTTCTTC. This codes for CASSLRQRFNEQFF.

This chain connects TRBV29-1 to TRBJ2-7; tentatively, D is TRBD2 (5 bases). The CDR3 is 13 residues long. The V end was cut by 5 bases, the J end by 6 bases, with 17 bases between. The germline gives CDR1 SQVTM, CDR2 ANQGSEA. The DNA of the CDR3 is TGCAGCGTTCTCCGGGAAGGGTCGGGCGAGCAGTACTTC. Translated, it gives CSVLREGSGEQYF.

This clonotype was seen at least ten times. The V call is TRBV6-1, the J call TRBJ2-5, with TRBD1 matching over 9 bases. The CDR3 consists of 15 residues. Per germline, CDR1 MNHNS and CDR2 SASEGT. The trim removed 5 bases at V and 5 bases at J, leaving 9 bases unmatched. The CDR3 DNA reads as TGTGCCAGCAGTCGCCGGGACAGGGTTACGGAGACCCAGTACTTC. Amino acids: CASSRRDRVTETQYF.

This sequence joins TRBV6-6 and TRBJ1-5, with 7 bases that match TRBD1. There are 14 residues in the CDR3. Germline V gives CDR1 MNHNY, CDR2 SVGAGI (reference sequence). The junction had 5 bases not matched to a gene; V was cut back by 2 bases and J by 7 bases. CDR3 bases: TGTGCCAGCAGTTACGTGGCAGGGGGACAGCCCCAGCATTTT. This sequence encodes CASSYVAGGQPQHF.

The genes are TRBV7-6 and TRBJ2-7; 9 bases line up with TRBD1. This CDR3 is 15 amino acids long. Losses at the gene ends were 3 bases for V and 1 base for J; bases not matched to a gene: 4. Germline CDR1 reads SGHVS; CDR2 reads FNYEAQ. This chain's CDR3 is CASSLDRGTSYEQYF. The CDR3 region has the DNA TGTGCCAGCAGCTTGGACAGGGGAACGTCCTACGAGCAGTACTTC.

This clonotype has more than one count but fewer than ten. The rearrangement joins TRBV7-2 to TRBJ2-7, with D unclear. The CDR3 loop spans 11 amino acids. Germline V lookup: CDR1 SGHTA, CDR2 FQGNSA. V was trimmed by 5 bases and J by 6 bases, leaving 8 bases between them. This CDR3 is CASSPLSEQYF. CDR3 DNA sequence: TGTGCCAGCAGCCCTTTGAGCGAGCAGTACTTC. Filled out from reference TRBV7-2 and TRBJ2-7, the complete variable domain reads GAGVSQSPSNKVTEKGKDVELRCDPISGHTALYWYRQSLGQGLEFLIYFQGNSAPDKSGLPSDRFSAERTGGSVSTLTIQRTQQEDSAVYLCASSPLSEQYFGPGTRLTVT.

This clonotype was recorded at least ten times. The junction departs from the called germline gene at one end, perhaps through a read error. V gene TRBV5-1 combines with J gene TRBJ2-1; 9 nucleotides align to TRBD2. CDR3 size: 14 residues. From germline, CDR1 is SGHRS and CDR2 YFSETQ. CDR3 loop: CASSLAGVYNEQFF. The CDR3 DNA reads TGTGCCAGCAGCTTAGCGGGAGTCTACAATGAGCAGTTCTTC. Using reference TRBV5-1 and TRBJ2-1 for the parts outside the CDR3, the full variable domain is KAGVTQTPRYLIKTRGQQVTLSCSPISGHRSVSWYQQTPGQGLQFLFEYFSETQRNKGNFPGRFSGRQFSNSRSEMNVSTLELGDSALYLCASSLAGVYNEQFFGPGTRLTVL.

The table lists this clonotype with many counts. The chain uses TRBV12-3 or TRBV12-4 and TRBJ1-5, with no clear D. CDR3 length equals 14 residues. V lost 1 base to trimming and J lost 1 base, with 5 bases between them. Here the CDR3 DNA reads TGTGCCAGCAGTTTAGGGGTGAGCAATCAGCCCCAGCATTTT. This encodes CASSLGVSNQPQHF.